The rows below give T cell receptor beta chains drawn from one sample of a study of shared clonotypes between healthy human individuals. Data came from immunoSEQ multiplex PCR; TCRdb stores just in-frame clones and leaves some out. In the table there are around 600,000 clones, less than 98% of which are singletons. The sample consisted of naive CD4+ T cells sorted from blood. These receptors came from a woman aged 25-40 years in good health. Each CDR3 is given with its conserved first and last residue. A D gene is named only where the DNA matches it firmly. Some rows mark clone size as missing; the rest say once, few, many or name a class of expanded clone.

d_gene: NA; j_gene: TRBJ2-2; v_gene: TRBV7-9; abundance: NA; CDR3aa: CASSLSGNTGELFF; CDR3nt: TGTGCCAGCAGCTTATCAGGGAACACCGGGGAGCTGTTTTTT
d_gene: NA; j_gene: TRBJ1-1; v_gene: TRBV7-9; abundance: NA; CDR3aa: CASSLDGGGRTFF; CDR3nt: TGTGCCAGCAGCTTAGATGGGGGCGGCAGGACTTTCTTT
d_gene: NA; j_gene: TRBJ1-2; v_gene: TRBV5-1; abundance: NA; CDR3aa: CASSFRGNYGYTF; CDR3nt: TGCGCCAGCAGCTTCAGGGGTAACTATGGCTACACCTTC
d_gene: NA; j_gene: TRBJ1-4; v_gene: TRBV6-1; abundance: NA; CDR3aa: CASMWVNEKLFF; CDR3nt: TGTGCCAGCATGTGGGTTAATGAAAAACTGTTTTTT
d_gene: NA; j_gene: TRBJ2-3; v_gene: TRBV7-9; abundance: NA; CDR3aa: CASSLALQLYSTDTQYF; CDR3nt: TGTGCCAGCAGCTTAGCGCTTCAGTTGTATAGCACAGATACGCAGTATTTT
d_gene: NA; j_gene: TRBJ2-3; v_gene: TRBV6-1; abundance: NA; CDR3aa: CASSEGRGSTTDTQYF; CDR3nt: TGTGCCAGCAGTGAAGGGCGGGGTAGTACCACAGATACGCAGTATTTT
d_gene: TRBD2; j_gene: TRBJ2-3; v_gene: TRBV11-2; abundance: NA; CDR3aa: CASSSGTSGRRDTQYF; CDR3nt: TGTGCCAGCAGTTCCGGGACTAGCGGGAGAAGAGATACGCAGTATTTT
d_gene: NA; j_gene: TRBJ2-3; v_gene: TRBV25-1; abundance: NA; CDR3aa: CASSPPGTPRNTQYF; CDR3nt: TGTGCCAGCAGTCCCCCCGGGACTCCCCGGAATACGCAGTATTTT
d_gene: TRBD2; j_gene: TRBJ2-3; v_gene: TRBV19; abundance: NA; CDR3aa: CASSGLADTDTQYF; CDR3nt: TGTGCCAGTAGTGGACTAGCCGACACAGATACGCAGTATTTT
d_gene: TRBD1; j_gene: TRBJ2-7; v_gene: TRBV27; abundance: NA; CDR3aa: CASSSIPTGTYEQYF; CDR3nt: TGTGCCAGCAGTTCCATACCGACAGGGACCTACGAGCAGTACTTC
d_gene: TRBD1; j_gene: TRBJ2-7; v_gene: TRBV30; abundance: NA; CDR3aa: CAWSRQGWYEQYF; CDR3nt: TGTGCCTGGAGCCGACAGGGCTGGTACGAGCAGTACTTC
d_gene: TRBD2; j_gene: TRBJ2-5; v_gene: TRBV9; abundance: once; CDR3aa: CASSLRLAGETQYF; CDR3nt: TGTGCCAGCAGCCTCCGACTAGCGGGAGAGACCCAGTACTTC
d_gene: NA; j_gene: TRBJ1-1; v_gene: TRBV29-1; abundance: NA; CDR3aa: CSTDETGLNTEAFF; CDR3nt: TGCAGCACTGATGAAACAGGATTGAACACTGAAGCTTTCTTT
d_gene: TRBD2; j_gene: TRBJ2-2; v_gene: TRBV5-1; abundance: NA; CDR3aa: CASSPGTSGNGELFF; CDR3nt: TGCGCCAGCAGCCCCGGGACTAGCGGTAACGGGGAGCTGTTTTTT
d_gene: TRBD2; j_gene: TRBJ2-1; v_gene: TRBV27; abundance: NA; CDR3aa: CASSPVEAGGPEYNEQFF; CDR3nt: TGTGCCAGCAGTCCCGTCGAAGCGGGAGGACCAGAGTACAATGAGCAGTTCTTC
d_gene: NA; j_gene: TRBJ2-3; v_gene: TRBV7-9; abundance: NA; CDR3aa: CASSWIGGTDTQYF; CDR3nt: TGTGCCAGCAGCTGGATAGGGGGAACAGATACGCAGTATTTT
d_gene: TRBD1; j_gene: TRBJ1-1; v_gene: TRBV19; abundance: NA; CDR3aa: CASSMGTVNTEAFF; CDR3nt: TGTGCCAGTAGTATGGGGACAGTGAACACTGAAGCTTTCTTT
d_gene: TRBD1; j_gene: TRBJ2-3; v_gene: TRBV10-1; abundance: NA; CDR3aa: CASSEAGQGRTDTQYF; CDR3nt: TGCGCCAGCAGTGAGGCAGGACAGGGCCGCACAGATACGCAGTATTTT
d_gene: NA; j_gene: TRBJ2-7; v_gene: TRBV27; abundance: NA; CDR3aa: CASSLSYWTPDDSSYEQYF; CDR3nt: TGTGCCAGCAGTTTATCGTATTGGACCCCGGACGACTCCTCCTACGAGCAGTACTTC
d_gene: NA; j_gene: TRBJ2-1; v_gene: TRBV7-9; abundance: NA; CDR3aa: CASSPRRNTGNEQFF; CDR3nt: TGTGCCAGCAGCCCCCGTAGGAACACGGGCAATGAGCAGTTCTTC
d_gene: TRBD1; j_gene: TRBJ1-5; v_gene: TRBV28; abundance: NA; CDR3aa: CASSLSNRGLSNQPQHF; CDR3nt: TGTGCCAGCAGTTTATCGAACAGGGGGCTAAGCAATCAGCCCCAGCATTTT
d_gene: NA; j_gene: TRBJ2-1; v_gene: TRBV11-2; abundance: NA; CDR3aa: CASSINGAVSSYNEQFF; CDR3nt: TGTGCCAGCAGCATCAACGGGGCGGTGAGCTCCTACAATGAGCAGTTCTTC
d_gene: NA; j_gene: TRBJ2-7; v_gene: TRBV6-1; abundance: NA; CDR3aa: CASSEGTPTLEQYF; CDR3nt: TGTGCCAGCAGTGAAGGGACTCCCACCCTCGAGCAGTACTTC
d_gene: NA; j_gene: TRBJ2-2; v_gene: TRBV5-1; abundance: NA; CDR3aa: CASSLGTRDTGELFF; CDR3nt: TGCGCCAGCAGCTTGGGGACGCGGGACACCGGGGAGCTGTTTTTT
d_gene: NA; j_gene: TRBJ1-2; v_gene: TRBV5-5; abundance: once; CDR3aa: CASSRTRLRASFYGYTF; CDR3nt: TGTGCCAGCAGCCGGACCCGTTTAAGGGCGTCCTTCTATGGCTACACCTTC
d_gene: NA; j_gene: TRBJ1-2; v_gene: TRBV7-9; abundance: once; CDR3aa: CASSLEGTAYGYTF; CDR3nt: TGTGCCAGCAGCTTAGAGGGGACTGCCTATGGCTACACCTTC
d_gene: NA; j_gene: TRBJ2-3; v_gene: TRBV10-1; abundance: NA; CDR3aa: CASSESPSTDTQYF; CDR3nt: TGCGCCAGCAGTGAAAGCCCTAGCACAGATACGCAGTATTTT
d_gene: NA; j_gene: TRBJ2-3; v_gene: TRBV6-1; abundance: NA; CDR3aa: CASSEPRGSVATDTQYF; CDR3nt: TGTGCCAGCAGTGAACCAAGGGGATCAGTTGCCACAGATACGCAGTATTTT
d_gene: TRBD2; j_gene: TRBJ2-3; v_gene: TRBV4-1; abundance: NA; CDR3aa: CASSQDRVRGTISGFTDTQYF; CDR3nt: TGCGCCAGCAGCCAAGATCGGGTTCGAGGGACTATTAGCGGATTCACAGATACGCAGTATTTT
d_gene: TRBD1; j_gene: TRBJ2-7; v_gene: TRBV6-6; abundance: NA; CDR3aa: CASSYSDRGNEQYF; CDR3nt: TGTGCCAGCAGTTACTCCGACAGGGGGAACGAGCAGTACTTC
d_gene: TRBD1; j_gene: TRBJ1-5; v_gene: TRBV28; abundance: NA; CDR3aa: CASSFWMTGARNQPQHF; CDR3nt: TGTGCCAGCAGTTTCTGGATGACAGGGGCGAGGAATCAGCCCCAGCATTTT
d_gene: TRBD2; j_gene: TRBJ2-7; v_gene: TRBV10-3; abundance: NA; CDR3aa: CAISESGRATYEQYF; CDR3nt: TGTGCCATCAGTGAGTCGGGGAGGGCCACGTACGAGCAGTACTTC
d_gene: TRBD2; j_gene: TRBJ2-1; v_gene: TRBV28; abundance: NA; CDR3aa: CASSSLAGGTEQFF; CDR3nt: TGTGCCAGCAGTTCCCTAGCGGGAGGGACTGAGCAGTTCTTC
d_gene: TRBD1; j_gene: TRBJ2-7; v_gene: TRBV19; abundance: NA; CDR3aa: CASSGRDRDYEQYF; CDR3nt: TGTGCCAGTAGTGGCCGGGACAGGGATTACGAGCAGTACTTC
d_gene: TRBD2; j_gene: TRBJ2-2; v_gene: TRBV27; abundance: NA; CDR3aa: CASTARGTSGRTGELFF; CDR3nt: TGTGCCAGTACGGCGAGGGGGACTAGCGGGAGAACCGGGGAGCTGTTTTTT
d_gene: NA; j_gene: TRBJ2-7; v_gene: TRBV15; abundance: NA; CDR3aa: CATSRGYDYEQYF; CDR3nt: TGTGCCACCAGCAGGGGATATGACTACGAGCAGTACTTC
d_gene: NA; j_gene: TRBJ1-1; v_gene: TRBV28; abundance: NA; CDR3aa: CASSLIARATEAFF; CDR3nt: TGTGCCAGCAGTTTGATCGCCAGGGCCACTGAAGCTTTCTTT
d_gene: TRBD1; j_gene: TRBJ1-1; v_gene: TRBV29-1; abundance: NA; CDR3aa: CSANRQGTNTEAFF; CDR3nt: TGCAGCGCAAATAGACAGGGCACCAACACTGAAGCTTTCTTT
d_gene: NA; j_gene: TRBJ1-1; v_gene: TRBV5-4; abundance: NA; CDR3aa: CASSLVGVNTEAFF; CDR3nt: TGTGCCAGCAGCTTGGTGGGGGTTAACACTGAAGCTTTCTTT
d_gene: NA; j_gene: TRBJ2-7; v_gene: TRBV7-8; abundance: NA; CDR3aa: CASRDGASTYEQYF; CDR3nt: TGTGCCAGCAGAGACGGGGCTAGTACCTACGAGCAGTACTTC
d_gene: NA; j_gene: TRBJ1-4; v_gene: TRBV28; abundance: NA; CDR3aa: CASSAGDNEKLFF; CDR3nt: TGTGCCAGCAGTGCAGGGGACAATGAAAAACTGTTTTTT
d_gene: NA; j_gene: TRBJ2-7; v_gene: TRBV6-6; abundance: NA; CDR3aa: CASSYSSRGPNEQYF; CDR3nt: TGTGCCAGCAGTTATTCATCCCGGGGACCAAACGAGCAGTACTTC
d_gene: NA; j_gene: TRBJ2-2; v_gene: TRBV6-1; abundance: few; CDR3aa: CARWGAGELFF; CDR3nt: TGTGCCAGATGGGGGGCCGGGGAGCTGTTTTTT
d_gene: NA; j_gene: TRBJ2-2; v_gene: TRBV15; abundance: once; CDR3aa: CATGTGGDTGELFF; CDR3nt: TGTGCCACCGGAACAGGGGGGGACACCGGGGAGCTGTTTTTT
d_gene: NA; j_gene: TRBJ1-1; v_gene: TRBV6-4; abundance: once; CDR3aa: CASRRPKTNDTEAFF; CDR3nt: TGTGCCAGCAGGAGACCCAAAACAAACGACACTGAAGCTTTCTTT
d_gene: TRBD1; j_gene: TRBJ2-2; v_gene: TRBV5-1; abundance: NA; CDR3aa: CASSLETGETGELFF; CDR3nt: TGCGCCAGCAGCTTGGAGACAGGGGAAACCGGGGAGCTGTTTTTT
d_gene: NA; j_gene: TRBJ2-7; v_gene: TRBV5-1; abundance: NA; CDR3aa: CASSFQGFTYEQYF; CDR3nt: TGCGCCAGCAGCTTTCAGGGATTTACGTACGAGCAGTACTTC